A single sample is the source of the 29 T cell receptor beta chains below, sequenced in a study of T cells in Graves' hyperthyroidism and ophthalmopathy. The TCR beta CDR3 regions underwent amplification using RNA transcripts as the source. RT-PCR in the first round (using the HTBI primer set) targeted the TCR CDR3. TCRdb re-called the multiplex PCR reads through MiXCR, storing one row per CDR3 protein. The repertoire holds approximately 510,000 distinct CDR3 sequences, with less than 25% as singletons. Sequenced material: blood. These receptors were collected from a man aged 18 to 29 with Graves' hyperthyroidism.

The sample holds many counts of this clonotype. This chain joins TRBV2 and TRBJ1-1; perhaps TRBD1 as D (5 bases). Germline CDR1 reads SNHLY; CDR2 reads FYNNEI. The CDR3 sequence is 14 residues long. V lost 4 bases, J lost 7 bases, and 16 bases lay in between. CDR3 in amino acids: CASSAGGEFGEAFF. The CDR3 coding sequence is TGTGCCAGCAGTGCGGGGGGAGAGTTCGGTGAAGCTTTCTTT.

V gene TRBV30 combines with J gene TRBJ1-5; 7 bases are shared with TRBD1. CDR1 is GTSNPN, CDR2 SVGIG, per germline (reference sequence). V gave up 5 bases and J gave up 3 bases; unmatched junction bases: 4. This CDR3 spans 13 amino acids. This CDR3 is CAWADRANQPQHF. The DNA of the CDR3 is TGTGCCTGGGCAGACAGGGCCAATCAGCCCCAGCATTTT.

This clonotype was seen many times. The chain recombines TRBV7-2 with TRBJ2-1; 14 nucleotides agree with TRBD2. CDR1 is SGHTA, CDR2 FQGNSA, per germline. V trimming: 3 bases; J trimming: 13 bases; junction bases outside the gene matches: 11. The CDR3 contains 16 residues. CDR3 sequence (DNA): TGTGCCAGCAGCTTCCAGACTAGCGGGGGGGCAATGAAACAGTTCTTC. Translated: CASSFQTSGGAMKQFF.

A word on this clonotype: One junction end does not reproduce the germline sequence, and a read error may be involved. The chain recombines TRBV3-1 with TRBJ1-2; D possibly corresponds to TRBD1 (5 bases). The CDR3 contains 13 residues. The V gene's germline CDR1 is LGHDT and CDR2 YNNKEL (reference sequence). CDR3 in amino acids: CASSQGETYGYTF. DNA for the CDR3: TGTGCCAGCAGTCAAGGGGAGACGTATGGCTACACCTTC.

This clonotype was detected ten times or more. V gene TRBV20-1 combines with J gene TRBJ2-7, with D perhaps assigned TRBD1 or TRBD2 (5 bases each). The V gene's germline CDR1 is DFQATT and CDR2 SNEGSKA (reference sequence). Trimming pared 5 bases from V and 5 bases from J, leaving 13 bases between. CDR3 length: 12 residues. In DNA form, the CDR3 reads TGCAGTGCTTCGGGACCCCGCCACGAGCAGTACTTC. Protein product: CSASGPRHEQYF.

The rearrangement links TRBV12-3 or TRBV12-4 to TRBJ1-3, with TRBD1 matching 7 bases. The CDR3 is 16 amino acids. V shed 5 bases and J 0 bases; nucleotides not matched to a gene: 7. In nucleotides, the CDR3 is TGTGCCAGCAGTGAAGGGGGCTTAAGCTCTGGAAACACCATATATTTT. Translation gives CASSEGGLSSGNTIYF.

V and J are TRBV12-3 or TRBV12-4 and TRBJ2-2, with 10 bases fitting TRBD1. This CDR3 spans 17 amino acids. Trimming removed 3 bases from V and 7 bases from J; junction bases left unmatched: 11. Here the CDR3 DNA reads TGTGCCAGCAGTTTCCGTTCCGGGACAGGGGTCAACGGGGAGCTGTTTTTT. Translation gives CASSFRSGTGVNGELFF.

The rearrangement links TRBV24-1 to TRBJ1-2; the D gene is possibly TRBD1 (5 bases). Trimming took 3 bases from V and 2 from J, leaving 9 bases between them. From germline, CDR1 is KGHDR and CDR2 SFDVKD. The CDR3 contains 14 residues. Here the CDR3 DNA reads TGTGCCACCAGTGATGGGGCGGGGAACTATGGCTACACCTTC. It yields the protein CATSDGAGNYGYTF.

Ten or more counts support this clonotype. The chain carries TRBV12-3 or TRBV12-4 and TRBJ1-2; TRBD1 might be the D (6 bases). Trimming pared 2 bases from V and 6 bases from J, leaving 13 bases between. CDR3 length: 14 residues. CDR3 in DNA: TGTGCCAGCAGTTTATTGTTGGGGGGCGATGGCTACACCTTC. Amino acid sequence: CASSLLLGGDGYTF.

The V gene is TRBV7-9, the J gene TRBJ2-5; the D is unclear. The germline V gene has CDR1 SEHNR and CDR2 FQNEAQ (reference sequence). This CDR3 region has 14 residues. Trimming removed 1 base at V and 6 bases at J, with 12 bases between. CDR3 loop: CASSLEVSAKTQYF. The CDR3 nucleotides are TGTGCCAGCAGCTTAGAAGTCTCGGCCAAGACCCAGTACTTC.

This clonotype occurred many times. This chain connects TRBV15 to TRBJ2-7; the D gene is possibly TRBD1 (6 bases). The CDR3 has 14 residues. Germline V lookup: CDR1 LNHNV, CDR2 YYDKDF (reference sequence). With 7 bases removed from V and 6 bases from J, the gap between germline ends came to 19 bases. DNA for the CDR3: TGTGCCACCATGGAAAACCTACAGGGATCCGAGCAGTACTTC. Protein sequence: CATMENLQGSEQYF. Looking up the rest from reference TRBV15 and TRBJ2-7 gives the full variable domain: DAMVIQNPRYQVTQFGKPVTLSCSQTLNHNVMYWYQQKSSQAPKLLFHYYDKDFNNEADTPDNFQSRRPNTSFCFLDIRSPGLGDTAMYLCATMENLQGSEQYFGPGTRLTVT.

In this sample, this clonotype turned up many times. V is TRBV6-2 or TRBV6-3 and J is TRBJ1-5; D uncertain. CDR1 MNHEY and CDR2 SVGEGT come from the germline V gene. This CDR3 comprises 17 residues. V lost 7 bases and J 0 bases, leaving 19 bases between the germline ends. The CDR3: CASNYSPGGSSNQPQHF. CDR3 nucleotides: TGTGCCAGCAACTACTCTCCGGGTGGCTCTAGCAATCAGCCCCAGCATTTT.

This chain links TRBV12-3 or TRBV12-4 with TRBJ1-5; 7 positions match TRBD1. V gave up 5 bases and J gave up 0 bases; unmatched junction bases: 10. The CDR3 consists of 17 residues. The CDR3 sequence is CASSTGQDPYSNQPQHF. The CDR3 nucleotides are TGTGCCAGCAGTACCGGACAGGACCCTTATAGCAATCAGCCCCAGCATTTT.

V gene TRBV3-1 combines with J gene TRBJ1-1; D is perhaps TRBD1 (6 bases). The germline V gene has CDR1 LGHDT and CDR2 YNNKEL (reference sequence). The CDR3 is 15 amino acids. V lost 3 bases and J 6 bases, leaving 17 bases between the germline ends. The CDR3 DNA sequence: TGTGCCAGCAGCCAGAGTGGAGGGGGGGGTGCTGAAGCTTTCTTT. Protein sequence: CASSQSGGGGAEAFF.

This clonotype was seen repeatedly, ten times or more. V is TRBV6-5 and J is TRBJ1-3, with D perhaps matching TRBD1 (5 bases). The CDR3 covers 15 residues. Germline V gene data show CDR1 as MNHEY and CDR2 as SVGAGI. V was trimmed by 2 bases and J by 3 bases, leaving 11 bases between them. CDR3 residues: CASSYPGTLGNTIYF. The CDR3 region has the DNA TGTGCCAGCAGTTACCCCGGGACGCTTGGAAACACCATATATTTT.

This clonotype was picked up a small number of times. The chain couples TRBV28 to TRBJ2-7; D is possibly TRBD2 (5 bases). CDR3 length: 13 residues. CDR1 is MDHEN, CDR2 SYDVKM, per germline. The V and J ends lost 8 bases and 5 bases respectively, with 16 bases between them. This chain's CDR3 is CASAETIYHEQYF. The CDR3 DNA is TGTGCCAGCGCCGAGACTATTTACCACGAGCAGTACTTC.

This clonotype was seen ten or more times. The V call is TRBV7-8, the J call TRBJ2-5; 7 bases line up with TRBD2. The V and J ends lost 5 bases and 7 bases, in that order; junction bases with no gene match: 10. The CDR3 covers 14 residues. Per germline, CDR1 SGHVS and CDR2 FQNEAQ. The CDR3 region is CASSRLAWGGTQYF. The DNA for the CDR3 is TGTGCCAGCAGCCGACTAGCTTGGGGGGGGACCCAGTACTTC.

The chain recombines TRBV6-5 with TRBJ1-1, with D maybe TRBD1 (5 bases). V lost 0 bases to trimming and J lost 2 bases, with 10 bases between them. There are 15 residues in the CDR3. Germline V CDR1 and CDR2: MNHEY, SVGAGI. The CDR3 here is CASSYSGGFNTEAFF. CDR3 DNA sequence: TGTGCCAGCAGTTACTCCGGGGGTTTTAACACTGAAGCTTTCTTT.

Only a few counts were recorded for this clonotype. One end of the junction fails to match germline, which may point to a read error. The chain uses TRBV11-2 and TRBJ1-1, with a weak D call TRBD1 (5 bases). Germline CDR1 SGHAT, CDR2 FQNNGV. The CDR3 spans 14 residues. The CDR3 nucleotides read TGTGCCAGCAGCCCCCTCCGGGAGGGGACTGAAGCTTCCTTT. Protein product: CASSPLREGTEASF.

The CDR3 here is CASSESPQGAWVQETQYF. The CDR3 DNA is TGTGCCAGCAGTGAATCCCCTCAGGGGGCGTGGGTCCAAGAGACCCAGTACTTC. V usage is TRBV6-1 and J usage is TRBJ2-5; 8 bases are shared with TRBD1. Trimming took 2 bases from V and 1 from J; bases not matched to a gene: 12. Germline V CDR1 and CDR2: MNHNS, SASEGT. CDR3 length equals 18 residues.

This clonotype has at least ten counts. The rearrangement uses TRBV12-3 or TRBV12-4 and TRBJ1-3; TRBD1 aligns across 9 bases. The ends lost 7 bases at V and 6 bases at J; junction bases unmatched: 10. The CDR3 extends over 15 amino acids. DNA for the CDR3: TGTGCCAGCACCATGAAACAGGGGGCTGAAAACACCATATATTTT. Translation gives CASTMKQGAENTIYF.

The CDR3 DNA reads TGCGCCAGCGGGGGGGTATCGACCAAAAACATTCAGTACTTC. Protein product: CASGGVSTKNIQYF. This sequence joins TRBV5-1 and TRBJ2-4, with 7 bases identical to TRBD2. Unmatched junction bases numbered 6, after V lost 7 bases and J lost 2 bases. CDR1 and CDR2 from the germline V gene are SGHRS and YFSETQ. The CDR3 has 14 amino acids.

This chain uses TRBV13 with TRBJ1-1, with a weak D call TRBD1 (6 bases). In germline, CDR1 is PRHDT, CDR2 FYEKMQ (reference sequence). Trimming left V 7 bases short and J 7 bases short, with 19 bases between. CDR3 size: 14 residues. CDR3 in amino acids: CASTPGGGAGEAFF. DNA for the CDR3: TGTGCCAGCACCCCAGGTGGGGGGGCTGGTGAAGCTTTCTTT.

This clonotype was picked up many times. The V gene is TRBV29-1, the J gene TRBJ1-2; TRBD1 aligns across 7 bases. The CDR3 is made up of 13 amino acids. The ends lost 6 bases at V and 1 base at J; junction bases unmatched: 5. CDR1 SQVTM and CDR2 ANQGSEA come from the germline V gene. DNA of the CDR3: TGCAGCGTCTCGGACAGGTTTAACTATGGCTACACCTTC. Translation gives CSVSDRFNYGYTF.

This clonotype was recorded at least ten times. The chain recombines TRBV12-3 or TRBV12-4 with TRBJ1-1, with D possibly TRBD1 on 6 matching bases. CDR3 length: 16 residues. V shed 7 bases and J shed 3 bases, with 21 bases lying between them. The CDR3 nucleotides read TGTGCCAGCACCCGACCAGGGACATATGTGGACACTGAAGCTTTCTTT. It is translated as CASTRPGTYVDTEAFF.

Ten or more counts support this clonotype. The chain carries TRBV14 and TRBJ1-1; 9 bases map to TRBD1. The CDR3 runs to 13 residues. CDR1 SGHDN and CDR2 FVKESK come from the germline V gene. V shed 6 bases, J shed 6 bases, and the junction held 5 bases outside the gene matches. CDR3 DNA sequence: TGTGCCAGCAGGATCACAGGGGGCCCTGAAGCTTTCTTT. Encoded protein: CASRITGGPEAFF.

This clonotype was recorded many times. V gene TRBV28 combines with J gene TRBJ1-1, with 8 bases that match TRBD1. The CDR3 has 16 residues. From germline, CDR1 is MDHEN and CDR2 SYDVKM. V lost 5 bases and J lost 6; bases outside the gene matches: 14. The CDR3 reads CASSHGTGQWNAEAFF. The CDR3 DNA is TGTGCCAGCAGTCACGGGACAGGTCAATGGAATGCTGAAGCTTTCTTT.

At least ten counts were recorded for this clonotype. This chain uses TRBV20-1 with TRBJ1-5, with 8 bases that match TRBD1. The CDR3 sequence is 16 residues long. Germline CDR1 and CDR2: DFQATT and SNEGSKA (reference sequence). The ends lost 7 bases at V and 4 bases at J; junction bases unmatched: 15. The CDR3 sequence: CSVLGQGGLGNQPQHF. The CDR3 nucleotides are TGCAGTGTTCTAGGACAGGGAGGTTTAGGGAATCAGCCCCAGCATTTT.

This clonotype has ten or more counts. This chain joins TRBV28 and TRBJ1-5; TRBD1 might be the D (5 bases). Trimming removed 7 bases at V and 5 bases at J, with 9 bases between. The CDR3 runs to 12 residues. Looked up from germline, CDR1 is MDHEN and CDR2 is SYDVKM. The CDR3 spells CASNSGDQPQHF. DNA of the CDR3: TGTGCCAGCAACTCGGGGGATCAGCCCCAGCATTTT. Drawing the rest from reference TRBV28 and TRBJ1-5, the complete variable domain is DVKVTQSSRYLVKRTGEKVFLECVQDMDHENMFWYRQDPGLGLRLIYFSYDVKMKEKGDIPEGYSVSREKKERFSLILESASTNQTSMYLCASNSGDQPQHFGDGTRLSIL.